These T cell receptor beta chains were read from a single sample in a study of T cells in Graves' hyperthyroidism and ophthalmopathy. TCRdb re-called the multiplex PCR reads through MiXCR, storing one row per CDR3 protein. Of about 260,000 distinct CDR3 sequences listed, approximately 26% were seen once; the top ten hold around 28%. Sequencing was done on a sample of blood. The receptors were gathered from a man aged 40-49 years with Graves' hyperthyroidism that later progressed to Graves' ophthalmopathy. The CDR3 runs from the conserved cysteine through the conserved F or W. The D gene is left open where the match is weak. Expanded clones get a size class; other rows say once, few or many, or leave the size out.

length	D	V	J	size	CDR3	DNA
14	TRBD1	TRBV12-3/TRBV12-4	TRBJ2-1	-	CASRPGQGAHEQFF	TGTGCCAGCAGACCGGGACAGGGGGCTCATGAGCAGTTCTTC
15	-	TRBV29-1	TRBJ1-2	many	CSVDPVEVQGYGYTF	TGCAGCGTTGATCCCGTCGAGGTTCAAGGCTATGGCTACACCTTC
14	-	TRBV27	TRBJ2-7	many	CASSFLASSYEQYF	TGTGCCAGCAGTTTTTTAGCTAGCTCCTACGAGCAGTACTTC
17	-	TRBV27	TRBJ2-6	many	CASSTSTAYSGANVLTF	TGTGCCAGCAGTACATCGACAGCTTACTCTGGGGCCAACGTCCTGACTTTC
15	-	TRBV5-1	TRBJ1-2	-	CASSAVSTPTYGYTF	TGCGCCAGCAGCGCCGTTTCAACTCCGACCTATGGCTACACCTTC
14	-	TRBV19	TRBJ1-5	-	CASSPRTAYQPQHF	TGTGCCAGTAGTCCCCGGACCGCCTATCAGCCCCAGCATTTT
10	-	TRBV12-3/TRBV12-4	TRBJ1-1	-	CASRGDGAFF	TGTGCCAGCAGGGGGGACGGCGCTTTCTTT
13	-	TRBV28	TRBJ1-1	once	CASSSIRHREAFF	TGTGCCAGCAGCTCTATCCGACACCGTGAAGCTTTCTTT
16	-	TRBV6-2/TRBV6-3	TRBJ2-5	many	CATLVDTGTEQETQYF	TGTGCCACCCTAGTCGACACAGGGACTGAACAAGAGACCCAGTACTTC
16	TRBD1	TRBV29-1	TRBJ1-2	many	CSARGGQEDTNYGYTF	TGCAGCGCCCGAGGGGGACAGGAGGATACTAACTATGGCTACACCTTC
17	-	TRBV12-5	TRBJ2-7	-	CASGLVDRSPPPYEQYF	TGTGCTAGTGGTTTGGTGGATAGGTCGCCCCCGCCCTACGAGCAGTACTTC
15	-	TRBV5-8	TRBJ1-1	many	CASSFFGTQNTEAFF	TGTGCCAGCAGCTTCTTTGGGACGCAGAACACTGAAGCTTTCTTT
14	TRBD1	TRBV28	TRBJ2-7	-	CASSMGDRDHEQYF	TGTGCCAGCAGTATGGGGGACAGGGACCACGAGCAGTACTTC
14	-	TRBV5-1	TRBJ2-7	many	CASSFRQNSYEQYF	TGCGCCAGCAGCTTTCGACAAAACTCCTACGAGCAGTACTTC
10	-	TRBV20-1	TRBJ2-1	many	CSAHRNEQFF	TGCAGTGCTCACAGGAATGAGCAGTTCTTC
13	-	TRBV12-3/TRBV12-4	TRBJ1-2	-	CASSLTVDYGYTF	TGTGCCAGCAGTTTGACAGTCGACTATGGCTACACCTTC
14	-	TRBV5-1	TRBJ1-1	many	CASSLASLNTEAFF	TGCGCCAGCAGCTTGGCCTCACTGAACACTGAAGCTTTCTTT